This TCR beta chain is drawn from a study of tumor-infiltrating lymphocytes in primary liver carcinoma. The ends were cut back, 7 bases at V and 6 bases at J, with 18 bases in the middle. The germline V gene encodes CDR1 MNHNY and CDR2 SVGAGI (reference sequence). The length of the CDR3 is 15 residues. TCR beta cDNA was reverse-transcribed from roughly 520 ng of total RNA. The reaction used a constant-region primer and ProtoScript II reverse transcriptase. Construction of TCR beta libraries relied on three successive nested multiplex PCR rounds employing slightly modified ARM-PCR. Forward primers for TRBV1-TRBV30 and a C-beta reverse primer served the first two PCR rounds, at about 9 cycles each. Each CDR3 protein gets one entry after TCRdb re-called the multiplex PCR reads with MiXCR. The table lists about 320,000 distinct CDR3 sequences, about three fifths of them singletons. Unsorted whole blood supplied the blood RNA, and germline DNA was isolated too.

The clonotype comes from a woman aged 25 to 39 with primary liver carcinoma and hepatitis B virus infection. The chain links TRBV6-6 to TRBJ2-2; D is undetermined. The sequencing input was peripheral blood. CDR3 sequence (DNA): TGTGCCAGCACCTTGTCCCCAGAACGGGCCGGGGAGCTGTTTTTT. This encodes CASTLSPERAGELFF.